This TCR beta chain was recovered during a study of cytomegalovirus exposure and HLA in healthy donors. Findings of the study overall: V segments that were indistinguishable, TRBV6-2 and TRBV6-3 among them, were omitted from analysis. In an earlier analysis, most TCR beta V segments were productive about 87% or about 30% of the time. Cytomegalovirus status was reportedly diagnosed by the classifier with high specificity and sensitivity. Investigators reported 164 TCR beta chains as tied to cytomegalovirus.

Concerning this clone: No antigen is known for it.

Germline CDR1 and CDR2: MNHNS and SASEGT. There are 16 residues in the CDR3. With 2 bases removed from V and 5 bases from J, the gap between germline ends came to 18 bases. PCR employed 60 Vbeta and 13 Jbeta primers. Assay: immunoSEQ multiplex PCR; the TCRdb copy retains only in-frame clones and omits some. The profile covers 200,000 to 250,000 clones, with approximately 80% appearing a single time and approximately 0.71% taken by the ten largest. The V gene is TRBV6-1, the J gene TRBJ1-2; D remains ambiguous. The origin of this receptor is a boy aged 2 to 10 in good health and CMV-seronegative. The sample was PBMCs. The CDR3 nucleotides are TGTGCCAGCAGTGAATATCCCAGTATGGAGGAGTATGGCTACACCTTC. Translation: CASSEYPSMEEYGYTF.